This TCR beta chain was recorded in a study of cytomegalovirus exposure and HLA in healthy donors. Across the whole study: Both the roughly 120 validation repertoires and the approximately 670 first-cohort repertoires used the same platform, as reported by a later analysis. Points from the study as a whole: The study listed 150 to 200 cytomegalovirus-associated TCR beta chains. The TCR clusters that emerged in the first cohort tended, a later analysis found, to co-occur in the 95 to 150 validation repertoires.

For this clone: Its antigen is undetermined.

The donors were members of the validation cohort, which comprised 120 subjects and was separate from the first cohort of roughly 700 subjects. Germline-derived CDR1 and CDR2 are SGHVS and FQNEAQ. CDR3 size: 15 residues. Trimming took off 2 bases at V and 6 bases at J, with 17 bases between the two ends. Clones were read by immunoSEQ multiplex PCR, and TCRdb kept only the in-frame ones, dropping some. The sample comprises some 110,000 clones, around 85% of which are singletons, and about 4.1% rests with the top ten. The sequencing sample was made of PBMCs. This sequence joins TRBV7-8 and TRBJ2-7; maybe TRBD2 (6 bases). The sequence derives from a man aged 18-30 years in good health and CMV-seropositive. The CDR3 region has the DNA TGTGCCAGCAGCTTATGGGGCGGGGAAGCAGGCGAGCAGTACTTC. Translated, it gives CASSLWGGEAGEQYF.